The rows below give T cell receptor beta chains drawn from one sample of a study of T cell responses to AZD1222 COVID-19 vaccine. TCRdb's copy holds only in-frame clones and misses some; the assay was immunoSEQ multiplex PCR. The table has roughly 100,000 clones, roughly 87% seen once; the top ten hold more than 4.5%. Source: peripheral blood, taken on day 0 of AZD1222 vaccination. The source of these receptors is an adult in good health. Each CDR3 is given with its conserved first and last residue. Fields, in order: CDR3 protein, CDR3 DNA, clone size, J gene, D gene, V gene, CDR3 length. D genes are given only for firm matches. Part of the rows lack a size; the others show once, few, many or a class for expanded clones.

CASNPTGGSTEAFF TGTGCCAGCAACCCAACAGGGGGTAGCACTGAAGCTTTCTTT - TRBJ1-1 TRBD1 TRBV6-2/TRBV6-3 14
CASSPGSQYHTEAFF TGTGCCAGCAGCCCGGGGAGCCAGTATCACACTGAAGCTTTCTTT - TRBJ1-1 - TRBV5-8 15
CASSSSSTSYEQYF TGCGCCAGCAGCTCCTCCTCAACCTCCTACGAGCAGTACTTC - TRBJ2-7 - TRBV5-1 14
CARSRNIGIRVGELFF TGTGCCAGAAGCCGTAATATAGGGATTCGGGTCGGGGAGCTGTTTTTT - TRBJ2-2 - TRBV7-5 16
CASSSPGTYNEQFF TGTGCCAGCAGCTCCCCAGGGACCTACAATGAGCAGTTCTTC - TRBJ2-1 - TRBV11-3 14
CASSEAGSYGYTF TGTGCCAGCAGTGAAGCGGGCAGCTATGGCTACACCTTC - TRBJ1-2 - TRBV6-1 13
CASNSNPGELFF TGTGCCAGCAACTCAAATCCCGGGGAGCTGTTTTTT once TRBJ2-2 - TRBV5-5 12
CASSQVTGVGEKLFF TGCGCCAGCAGCCAAGTCACAGGGGTGGGTGAAAAACTGTTTTTT - TRBJ1-4 TRBD1 TRBV4-3 15
CASSESGEDTQYF TGTGCCAGCAGCGAATCAGGGGAGGATACGCAGTATTTT - TRBJ2-3 - TRBV21-1 13
CASSSNTEAFF TGTGCCAGCAGTTCTAACACTGAAGCTTTCTTT - TRBJ1-1 - TRBV6-5 11
CASSEYGVNEQFF TGTGCCAGCAGTGAATATGGGGTGAATGAGCAGTTCTTC once TRBJ2-1 - TRBV27 13
CASSQDRGAGTGELFF TGCGCCAGCAGCCAAGATCGGGGGGCCGGCACCGGGGAGCTGTTTTTT once TRBJ2-2 - TRBV4-3 16
CASQGGTNEKLFF TGCGCCTCACAAGGGGGAACTAATGAAAAACTGTTTTTT - TRBJ1-4 - TRBV10-2 13
CASNGALAHEQFF TGTGCCAGCAACGGCGCCCTAGCCCATGAGCAGTTCTTC - TRBJ2-1 - TRBV6-5 13
CASSLSRGRETQYF TGTGCCAGCAGCTTATCACGTGGCCGCGAGACCCAGTACTTC - TRBJ2-5 - TRBV7-2 14
CASSLALGASYGYTF TGTGCCAGCAGCTTAGCCCTTGGAGCGAGCTATGGCTACACCTTC - TRBJ1-2 - TRBV7-2 15
CAIRTETYEQYF TGTGCCATCAGGACAGAGACCTACGAGCAGTACTTC - TRBJ2-7 - TRBV10-3 12
CASSYDSGTQYF TGTGCCAGCAGCTACGACTCGGGAACGCAGTACTTC few TRBJ2-7 - TRBV7-2 12
CASRRTGDTEAFF TGTGCCAGCAGAAGGACAGGGGACACTGAAGCTTTCTTT - TRBJ1-1 TRBD1 TRBV2 13
CASSLDGDYGYTF TGTGCCAGCAGCTTGGACGGCGACTATGGCTACACCTTC - TRBJ1-2 - TRBV5-4 13
CASSLGHRNTEAFF TGTGCCAGCAGTTTGGGACACAGGAACACTGAAGCTTTCTTT - TRBJ1-1 - TRBV27 14
CASSYGGGESDTQYF TGTGCCAGCAGTTACGGCGGGGGCGAGTCAGATACGCAGTATTTT medium-sized TRBJ2-3 - TRBV6-2/TRBV6-3 15
CASSLLSGGLFYNEQFF TGTGCCAGCAGCTTGCTAAGCGGGGGACTATTTTACAATGAGCAGTTCTTC - TRBJ2-1 TRBD2 TRBV5-6 17
CASSSRTGNQPQHF TGTGCCAGCAGCTCCCGGACAGGCAATCAGCCCCAGCATTTT - TRBJ1-5 - TRBV7-2 14
CASSPERGATEAFF TGTGCCAGCTCACCAGAGAGGGGGGCGACTGAAGCTTTCTTT - TRBJ1-1 - TRBV18 14
CASRRRTGGGTGELFF TGTGCCAGTAGGCGGCGAACAGGGGGCGGAACCGGGGAGCTGTTTTTT - TRBJ2-2 TRBD1 TRBV19 16
CATCDTSSGNTIYF TGTGCCACTTGCGACACAAGCTCTGGAAACACCATATATTTT - TRBJ1-3 - TRBV15 14
CASSPSGPGDKLFF TGTGCCAGCAGCCCTTCGGGCCCCGGGGATAAACTGTTTTTT few TRBJ1-4 - TRBV7-2 14
CASSLPGGAFF TGCGCCAGCAGCCTCCCAGGGGGAGCTTTCTTT - TRBJ1-1 TRBD1 TRBV4-1 11
CAISAGARGYRSPLHF TGTGCCATCAGTGCCGGGGCTCGGGGGTACCGTTCACCCCTCCACTTT few TRBJ1-6 - TRBV10-3 16
CASKVGTTNYGYTF TGTGCCAGTAAGGTGGGGACCACCAACTATGGCTACACCTTC - TRBJ1-2 - TRBV19 14
CASSFWGQGAPSNYGYTF TGCGCCAGCAGCTTTTGGGGACAGGGGGCTCCTTCTAACTATGGCTACACCTTC - TRBJ1-2 TRBD1 TRBV5-1 18
CASSLALRSTDTQYF TGTGCCAGCAGCTTAGCATTACGGAGCACAGATACGCAGTATTTT medium-sized TRBJ2-3 - TRBV7-9 15
CASSIGGQGGTGELFF TGTGCCAGTAGTATAGGTGGCCAGGGGGGCACCGGGGAGCTGTTTTTT once TRBJ2-2 - TRBV19 16
CASSDSDRYTEAFF TGTGCCAGCAGTGATTCCGACAGATACACTGAAGCTTTCTTT few TRBJ1-1 - TRBV25-1 14
CASSPRVATQYF TGTGCCAGCAGCCCTCGGGTGGCGACCCAGTACTTC - TRBJ2-5 - TRBV6-2/TRBV6-3 12
CASSSYRGSFYTF TGTGCCAGTAGTAGTTACAGGGGGTCTTTCTACACCTTC - TRBJ1-2 TRBD1 TRBV19 13
CASSQTSGTSSYNEQFF TGTGCCAGCAGCCAGACTAGCGGGACGAGCTCCTACAATGAGCAGTTCTTC - TRBJ2-1 TRBD2 TRBV4-2 17
CASTQGSATGELFF TGCGCCAGCACTCAGGGGAGCGCCACCGGGGAGCTGTTTTTT few TRBJ2-2 - TRBV5-1 14
CASSQFVGLLGNEQFF TGTGCCAGCAGCCAGTTTGTCGGCCTACTGGGCAATGAGCAGTTCTTC - TRBJ2-1 - TRBV3-1/TRBV3-2 16
CASSVSGDSYNEQFF TGTGCCAGCAGCGTAAGCGGGGATTCCTACAATGAGCAGTTCTTC - TRBJ2-1 TRBD2 TRBV9 15
CASSPTRGHGANVLTF TGTGCCAGCAGCCCTACCCGGGGGCATGGGGCCAACGTCCTGACTTTC - TRBJ2-6 - TRBV7-3 16
CASRATVTVTDTQYF TGTGCCAGTAGGGCAACAGTGACTGTCACAGATACGCAGTATTTT - TRBJ2-3 - TRBV19 15
CASSQDRSSGNTIYF TGTGCCAGCAGCCAAGACAGGAGCTCTGGAAACACCATATATTTT - TRBJ1-3 - TRBV4-2 15
CASSIPGTGGVEQYF TGTGCCAGTAGTATTCCCGGGACAGGGGGTGTCGAGCAGTACTTC once TRBJ2-7 TRBD1 TRBV19 15
CASSPVGGGYTF TGTGCCAGCAGCCCAGTGGGGGGAGGCTACACCTTC - TRBJ1-2 - TRBV13 12
CASSSRGTAGITDTEAFF TGTGCCAGCAGCTCAAGAGGGACGGCGGGGATAACGGACACTGAAGCTTTCTTT - TRBJ1-1 - TRBV7-2 18